A single sample is the source of the 3 T cell receptor beta chains below, sequenced in a study of shared clonotypes between healthy human individuals. It was CD45RO-negative cells, positively selected for CCR7, that made up naive CD8 cells, with terminally differentiated effector memory CD45RA+ cells excluded. Profiled with immunoSEQ multiplex PCR; TCRdb holds only in-frame clones, not every one. The data contain hundreds of thousands of clones, nearly 97% of them seen just once; the ten biggest clones take up around 0.097%. The material sequenced was naive CD8+ T cells sorted from blood. The receptors were sampled from a woman younger than 45 in good health.

The CDR3 sequence: CASSSHITGELFF. The CDR3 region has the DNA TGTGCCAGCAGCTCGCATATAACCGGGGAGCTGTTTTTT. This chain links TRBV11-2 with TRBJ2-2; unclear D gene. The CDR3 is made up of 13 amino acids. Germline lookup yields CDR1 SGHAT and CDR2 FQNNGV. V lost 4 bases, J lost 5 bases, and 8 bases lay in between.

CDR3 region: CAWSGRGGNQPQHF. CDR3 in DNA: TGTGCCTGGAGTGGCAGGGGTGGCAATCAGCCCCAGCATTTT. The chain links TRBV30 to TRBJ1-5; possible D gene TRBD1, 6 bases. The CDR3 totals 14 residues. V lost 1 base, J lost 2 bases, and 9 bases lay in between. Per germline, CDR1 GTSNPN and CDR2 SVGIG (reference sequence).

The rearrangement links TRBV6-1 to TRBJ1-5, with 7 bases identical to TRBD1. Germline trimming cut 4 bases from V and 6 bases from J; bases unmatched to any gene: 6. Germline CDR1 is MNHNS and CDR2 is SASEGT. The CDR3 spans 14 residues. CDR3 region: CASSGGGQPQPQHF. Written as DNA, the CDR3 is TGTGCCAGCAGTGGCGGGGGACAGCCTCAGCCCCAGCATTTT.